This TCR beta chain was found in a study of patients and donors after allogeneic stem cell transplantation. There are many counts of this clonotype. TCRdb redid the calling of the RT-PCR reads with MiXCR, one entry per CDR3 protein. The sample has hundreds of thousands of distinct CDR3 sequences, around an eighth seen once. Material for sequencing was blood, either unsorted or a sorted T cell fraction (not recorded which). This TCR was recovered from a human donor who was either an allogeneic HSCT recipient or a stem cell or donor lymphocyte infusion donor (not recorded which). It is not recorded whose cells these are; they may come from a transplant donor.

CDR3 sequence reads: CSAPNRDRLDQPQHF. The CDR3 nucleotides read TGCAGTGCTCCAAATCGGGACAGGTTGGATCAGCCCCAGCATTTT. V usage is TRBV20-1 and J usage is TRBJ1-5, with TRBD1 matching over 8 bases. This CDR3 contains 15 residues. After removal of 5 bases from V and 5 bases from J, the junction contained 11 bases not matched to a gene. The germline V gene has CDR1 DFQATT and CDR2 SNEGSKA (reference sequence).